These 18 T cell receptor beta chains originate from one sample sequenced in a study of blood T cell repertoires in COVID-19. TCRdb's table, derived via immunoSEQ multiplex PCR, lists solely in-frame clones and lacks some. Of about 160,000 clones in the sample, around 84% were seen once. Sequencing was carried out using peripheral blood. Receptors originate from a middle-aged man with acute or convalescent COVID-19.

The chain has TRBV25-1 and TRBJ1-1; TRBD1 agrees at 10 bases. Germline V gene sequence: CDR1 MGHDK, CDR2 SYGVNS. With V trimmed by 8 bases and J by 0 bases, 3 bases remained unmatched. The CDR3 runs to 14 residues. CDR3 amino acids: CASGTGAMNTEAFF. CDR3 bases: TGTGCCAGCGGGACAGGGGCTATGAACACTGAAGCTTTCTTT.

This sequence joins TRBV5-4 and TRBJ2-7; 10 nucleotides line up with TRBD1. With 7 bases clipped from V and 4 bases from J, the junction kept 17 bases outside the gene matches. This CDR3 spans 17 amino acids. The germline gives CDR1 SGHNT, CDR2 YYREEE (reference sequence). CDR3 nucleotide sequence: TGTGCCAGCCGACCCCACCCGGCCGGACAGGGGGAATACGAGCAGTACTTC. Protein: CASRPHPAGQGEYEQYF.

The chain is built from TRBV19 and TRBJ2-1; D is undetermined. With 3 bases removed from V and 5 bases from J, the gap between germline ends came to 20 bases. CDR3 length: 17 residues. Germline loops: CDR1 LNHDA, CDR2 SQIVND (reference sequence). The CDR3 here is CASSILFDPTLDNEQFF. As DNA, the CDR3 is TGTGCCAGTAGTATCTTATTCGACCCGACATTGGACAATGAGCAGTTCTTC.

The CDR3 DNA reads as TGTGCCAGCAGTATCTGGACACCACTAGCCAAAAACATTCAGTACTTC. Residues: CASSIWTPLAKNIQYF. The chain combines TRBV28 with TRBJ2-4, with a tentative D call TRBD1 (5 bases). Germline V gives CDR1 MDHEN, CDR2 SYDVKM. The V end lost 5 bases, the J end lost 0 bases, and 14 bases lay between the germline ends. The CDR3 sequence is 16 residues long. Full variable domain (rest looked up from reference TRBV28 and TRBJ2-4): DVKVTQSSRYLVKRTGEKVFLECVQDMDHENMFWYRQDPGLGLRLIYFSYDVKMKEKGDIPEGYSVSREKKERFSLILESASTNQTSMYLCASSIWTPLAKNIQYFGAGTRLSVL.

As to this clone: This specimen includes other DNA sequences encoding the same CDR3. The chain employs TRBV19 and TRBJ1-1; D may be TRBD1 (5 bases). The CDR3 runs 14 residues. Germline V gives CDR1 LNHDA, CDR2 SQIVND (reference sequence). V lost 2 bases, J lost 1 base, and 8 bases lay in between. CDR3 sequence: CASSILQGNTEAFF. The CDR3 DNA reads as TGTGCCAGTAGTATACTGCAGGGGAACACTGAAGCTTTCTTT.

The chain is built from TRBV7-2 and TRBJ2-1, with a possible D match to TRBD2 (5 bases). This CDR3 region has 17 residues. Trimming stripped 5 bases from V and 4 bases from J, with 21 bases between. Germline V lookup: CDR1 SGHTA, CDR2 FQGNSA. The CDR3 reads CASSPRKVAGGYNEQFF. In nucleotides, the CDR3 is TGTGCCAGCAGCCCACGCAAAGTGGCGGGCGGGTACAATGAGCAGTTCTTC.

This chain connects TRBV7-3 to TRBJ2-5; 8 bases map to TRBD2. J was trimmed by 5 bases and V by 6 bases; bases with no gene match: 11. CDR1 and CDR2 from the germline V gene are SGHTA and FQGTGA. This CDR3 region has 15 residues. CDR3 sequence (DNA): TGTGCCAGCAGTACCGGGCGGGGGGCCGGGGAGACCCAGTACTTC. Its translation: CASSTGRGAGETQYF.

V is TRBV9 and J is TRBJ2-4; D might be TRBD2 (5 bases). CDR1 SGDLS and CDR2 YYNGEE come from the germline V gene. Trimming stripped 0 bases from V and 7 bases from J, with 14 bases between. The CDR3 runs to 15 residues. The CDR3 sequence: CASSVVREGLNIQYF. CDR3 in DNA: TGTGCCAGCAGCGTAGTAAGGGAAGGACTGAACATTCAGTACTTC.

The chain uses TRBV19 and TRBJ1-5; 7 bases fit TRBD1. Looked up from germline, CDR1 is LNHDA and CDR2 is SQIVND (reference sequence). Trimming removed 7 bases from V and 7 bases from J; junction bases left unmatched: 10. The CDR3 spans 14 residues. CDR3 amino acids: CASMRAGGRQPQHF. CDR3 in DNA: TGTGCCAGTATGAGGGCAGGGGGTAGGCAGCCCCAGCATTTT.

About this clone: This may be a read error: a much more frequent sequence differs by one nucleotide. This chain connects TRBV5-4 to TRBJ1-3; D uncertain. Trimming pared 4 bases from V and 0 bases from J, leaving 5 bases between. This CDR3 spans 13 amino acids. Germline CDR1 reads SGHNT; CDR2 reads YYREEE (reference sequence). The CDR3 reads CASSRSSGNTIYF. The CDR3 nucleotides are TGTGCCAGCAGCCGGAGCTCTGGAAACACCATATATTTT.

The chain joins TRBV6-5 to TRBJ2-1; D unclear. CDR3 length equals 13 residues. CDR1 is MNHEY, CDR2 SVGAGI, per germline. Trimming took off 5 bases at V and 7 bases at J, with 12 bases between the two ends. This chain's CDR3 is CASSKISLNEQFF. CDR3 bases: TGTGCCAGCAGTAAAATCTCCCTGAATGAGCAGTTCTTC.

This clone was found a few times. The chain carries TRBV20-1 and TRBJ1-1; weak D call: TRBD1 (5 bases). Germline-derived CDR1 and CDR2 are DFQATT and SNEGSKA (reference sequence). The CDR3 totals 10 residues. The CDR3 reads CQGGDTEAFF. CDR3 in DNA: TGCCAAGGAGGGGACACTGAAGCTTTCTTT.

The chain joins TRBV3-1 (or the pseudogene TRBV3-2) to TRBJ1-1; 7 bases map to TRBD1. The germline V gene encodes CDR1 LGHDT and CDR2 YNNKEL (reference sequence). The CDR3 totals 16 residues. Trimming cost V 0 bases and J 4 bases; bases outside gene matches: 8. The CDR3 sequence: CASSQDPGTEATEAFF. For the CDR3, the DNA is TGTGCCAGCAGCCAAGACCCCGGGACAGAGGCCACTGAAGCTTTCTTT.

V and J are TRBV11-2 and TRBJ1-4; the D gene is possibly TRBD1 (6 bases). Germline loops: CDR1 SGHAT, CDR2 FQNNGV. Trimming pared 8 bases from V and 7 bases from J, leaving 20 bases between. The length of the CDR3 is 15 residues. The CDR3 nucleotides read TGTGCCAGCTGCTCCGGTAGGGGAGGGGGTGAAAAACTGTTTTTT. Protein sequence: CASCSGRGGGEKLFF.

The V call is TRBV28, the J call TRBJ2-7; no clear D gene. V dropped 11 bases and J dropped 2 bases, with 16 bases sitting between them. Per germline, CDR1 MDHEN and CDR2 SYDVKM. The CDR3 covers 13 residues. CDR3 sequence (DNA): TGTGCCTCCAAATCTGCCAGGCCCTACGAGCAGTACTTC. Encoded protein: CASKSARPYEQYF.

The chain carries TRBV5-1 and TRBJ1-6; unclear D gene. V lost 4 bases and J 6 bases, leaving 14 bases between the germline ends. The germline V gene encodes CDR1 SGHRS and CDR2 YFSETQ. The CDR3 consists of 15 residues. The CDR3 loop is CASSPAGEINSPLHF. CDR3 DNA: TGCGCCAGCAGCCCAGCGGGAGAAATTAATTCACCCCTCCACTTT.

This clone was counted a single time. This chain uses TRBV12-3 or TRBV12-4 with TRBJ1-1; D unresolved. Deletions cut 6 bases from V and 4 bases from J, with 9 bases between. This CDR3 has 12 residues. The CDR3 is CASSTQSTEAFF. The CDR3 region has the DNA TGTGCCAGCAGCACACAGAGCACTGAAGCTTTCTTT.

This chain connects TRBV5-4 to TRBJ2-1; 11 nucleotides agree with TRBD2. CDR1 and CDR2 from the germline V gene are SGHNT and YYREEE (reference sequence). The junction had 5 bases not matched to a gene; V was cut back by 3 bases and J by 0 bases. This CDR3 comprises 17 residues. CDR3 residues: CASSWGTSGSSYNEQFF. The CDR3 DNA reads TGTGCCAGCAGCTGGGGGACTAGCGGAAGCTCCTACAATGAGCAGTTCTTC.